This T cell receptor beta chain was captured in a study of blood T cell repertoires in COVID-19. In the authors' methods: It was from reference gene primer amplification that nucleated cell counts were estimated. Assay used: immunoSEQ multiplex PCR; TCRdb lists only in-frame clones, some missing. V and J calls plus clone size are reproduced from that table; the DNA served to infer D and trimming. The repertoire holds about 270,000 clones, with approximately 90% as singletons. V was clipped by 0 bases and J by 2 bases, with 12 bases between them. CDR3 length: 15 amino acids. CDR1 SGHRS and CDR2 YFSETQ come from the germline V gene.

V gene TRBV5-1 combines with J gene TRBJ2-7; D remains unclear. The sequence came from a man in his 60s who had recovered from COVID-19. The specimen was peripheral blood. The CDR3 loop is CASSLAAVTPYEQYF. CDR3 sequence (DNA): TGCGCCAGCAGCTTGGCTGCTGTTACACCCTACGAGCAGTACTTC.